Given below is one TCR beta chain in context. V was pared by 2 bases and J by 7 bases, with 16 bases between. The CDR3 spans 15 residues. Germline-derived CDR1 and CDR2 are SGHRS and YFSETQ. Patients at the Seattle site were enrolled during active infection and followed longitudinally. The sample belongs to a study of blood T cell repertoires in COVID-19. Overall study context: Material from acute and convalescent COVID-19 was sourced from the United States, Italy and Spain.

In the original workflow: Counts of nucleated cells, estimated from reference gene primer amplification, were obtained. The table came from immunoSEQ multiplex PCR; TCRdb's copy has only in-frame clones and leaves some out. V, J and clone size were drawn from that table, and D and trimming were deduced from the DNA. The sample lists about 240,000 clones, roughly 79% occurring once. The sample consisted of peripheral blood. The source is a woman older than 75 with COVID-19, enrolled during active disease. The chain is built from TRBV5-1 and TRBJ2-1, with D possibly TRBD1 on 6 matching bases. The CDR3 spells CASSLGWDKKNEQFF. The DNA of the CDR3 is TGCGCCAGCAGCTTAGGTTGGGACAAAAAAAATGAGCAGTTCTTC. Combining the CDR3 with reference TRBV5-1 and TRBJ2-1 gives the whole variable domain KAGVTQTPRYLIKTRGQQVTLSCSPISGHRSVSWYQQTPGQGLQFLFEYFSETQRNKGNFPGRFSGRQFSNSRSEMNVSTLELGDSALYLCASSLGWDKKNEQFFGPGTRLTVL.